The 16 T cell receptor beta chains below were found in one sample sequenced in a study of T cell changes during pregnancy in multiple sclerosis. Profiled with immunoSEQ multiplex PCR; TCRdb holds only in-frame clones, not every one. The sample shows 95,000 to 110,000 clones, roughly 92% of them seen only once. The sequencing used peripheral blood, collected in the third trimester of pregnancy. The receptor source for this set is a female donor in good health, enrolled as a control in a pregnancy study.

This chain joins TRBV12-1 and TRBJ2-7; the table's D call TRBD1 went unverified against the DNA. TRBV12-1 is a pseudogene. The CDR3 runs 13 residues. The CDR3 protein is CASAGQGPYEQYF. CDR3 nucleotide sequence: TGTGCCAGCGCTGGACAGGGTCCCTACGAGCAGTACTTC.

The chain recombines TRBV27 with TRBJ2-1; D is possibly TRBD1 (6 bases). The CDR3 runs to 12 residues. The germline gives CDR1 MNHEY, CDR2 SMNVEV (reference sequence). Trimming pared 2 bases from V and 7 bases from J, leaving 6 bases between. DNA for the CDR3: TGTGCCAGCAGTTTACAGGGGAATGAGCAGTTCTTC. It codes for CASSLQGNEQFF.

This chain links TRBV6-6 with TRBJ1-1; 7 bases match TRBD1. The CDR3 contains 14 residues. CDR1 MNHNY and CDR2 SVGAGI come from the germline V gene (reference sequence). Germline trimming cut 6 bases from V and 5 bases from J; bases unmatched to any gene: 9. This CDR3 is CASRLGGPRTEAFF. For the CDR3, the DNA is TGTGCCAGCAGGTTAGGGGGCCCGCGTACTGAAGCTTTCTTT.

The V call is TRBV5-6, the J call TRBJ2-2; no firm D call. V shed 3 bases and J shed 5 bases, with 8 bases lying between them. Germline CDR1 reads SGHDT; CDR2 reads YYEEEE. The CDR3 is 13 amino acids. CDR3 in DNA: TGTGCCAGCAGCTACCCAGATACCGGGGAGCTGTTTTTT. It codes for CASSYPDTGELFF.

This chain joins TRBV30 and TRBJ2-1; D gene uncertain. The CDR3 is made up of 14 amino acids. Germline assignment: CDR1 GTSNPN and CDR2 SVGIG (reference sequence). Trimming shortened V by 0 bases and J by 4 bases, and 10 bases separated the two germline ends. For the CDR3, the DNA is TGTGCCTGGAGTGTCCTCGGGTCGTACAATGAGCAGTTCTTC. The encoded protein is CAWSVLGSYNEQFF.

V gene TRBV18 combines with J gene TRBJ2-5, with 7 nucleotides matching TRBD1. CDR1 and CDR2 from the germline V gene are KGHSH and LQKENI. V was clipped by 4 bases and J by 2 bases; unmatched bases: 7. This CDR3 spans 15 amino acids. The CDR3 region is CASSQGQTVQETQYF. CDR3 in DNA: TGTGCCAGCTCACAGGGACAGACAGTACAAGAGACCCAGTACTTC.

This clone showed up just a few times. DNA for the CDR3: TGTGCCACCAGCAGAGGATTTACAGGGGGAATCGACGAGCAGTACTTC. It is translated as CATSRGFTGGIDEQYF. This chain uses TRBV15 with TRBJ2-7, with 8 bases identical to TRBD1. Trimming at V came to 1 base and at J to 5 bases, leaving 10 bases not matched to a gene. The CDR3 is 16 amino acids. Germline lookup yields CDR1 LNHNV and CDR2 YYDKDF (reference sequence). Based on the CDR3 plus reference TRBV15 and TRBJ2-7, the full variable domain is DAMVIQNPRYQVTQFGKPVTLSCSQTLNHNVMYWYQQKSSQAPKLLFHYYDKDFNNEADTPDNFQSRRPNTSFCFLDIRSPGLGDTAMYLCATSRGFTGGIDEQYFGPGTRLTVT.

This chain joins TRBV2 and TRBJ1-1; possibly TRBD1 for D (5 bases). V dropped 5 bases and J dropped 6 bases, with 10 bases sitting between them. There are 12 residues in the CDR3. Per germline, CDR1 SNHLY and CDR2 FYNNEI. CDR3 in DNA: TGTGCCAGCAGTTCAGACAGTCCTGAAGCTTTCTTT. It codes for CASSSDSPEAFF.

The chain has TRBV15 and TRBJ2-7, with TRBD1 matching 9 bases. The CDR3 runs to 18 residues. The trim removed 0 bases at V and 0 bases at J, leaving 9 bases unmatched. Germline-derived CDR1 and CDR2 are LNHNV and YYDKDF (reference sequence). The DNA for the CDR3 is TGTGCCACCAGCAGAGATATTTTTAACAGGGGGCCCTCCTACGAGCAGTACTTC. Encoded protein: CATSRDIFNRGPSYEQYF.

The V gene is TRBV5-4, the J gene TRBJ2-3; D is possibly TRBD2 (7 bases). V was clipped by 10 bases and J by 0 bases, with 12 bases between them. The CDR3 totals 13 residues. Germline V CDR1 and CDR2: SGHNT, YYREEE (reference sequence). The CDR3 spells CAGRGASTDTQYF. The CDR3 region has the DNA TGTGCCGGGAGGGGGGCCAGCACAGATACGCAGTATTTT.

This rearrangement joins TRBV4-2 to TRBJ2-2; 8 bases are shared with TRBD1. The CDR3 consists of 16 residues. CDR1 and CDR2 (germline): LGHNA, YNFKEQ. The J segment lost 2 bases and the V segment lost 8 bases, leaving 10 bases of the junction unmatched. CDR3 in amino acids: CASGRPQGGNTGELFF. In nucleotides, the CDR3 is TGTGCCAGCGGCCGGCCACAGGGGGGTAACACCGGGGAGCTGTTTTTT.

The chain combines TRBV5-8 with TRBJ1-2; 9 bases align to TRBD1. This CDR3 has 14 amino acids. J gave up 7 bases and V 4 bases, and 8 bases lay outside the gene matches. CDR1 and CDR2 from the germline V gene are SGHTS and YDEGEE. CDR3 DNA sequence: TGTGCCAGCAGCGCCGAAGGACAGGGGTCTGGCTACACCTTC. Its protein is CASSAEGQGSGYTF. The whole variable domain, filled in from reference TRBV5-8 and TRBJ1-2, reads EAGVTQSPTHLIKTRGQQATLRCSPISGHTSVYWYQQALGLGLQFLLWYDEGEERNRGNFPPRFSGRQFPNYSSELNVNALELEDSALYLCASSAEGQGSGYTFGSGTRLTVV.

The chain joins TRBV5-6 to TRBJ1-6; 7 bases match TRBD1. The germline V gene has CDR1 SGHDT and CDR2 YYEEEE. The CDR3 consists of 14 residues. Germline trimming cut 0 bases from V and 9 bases from J; bases unmatched to any gene: 3. CDR3 residues: CASSLGTGSSPLHF. Written as DNA, the CDR3 is TGTGCCAGCAGCTTGGGGACAGGTTCTTCACCCCTCCACTTT.

V and J are TRBV7-2 and TRBJ2-7, with TRBD1 matching 10 bases. Germline V gene data show CDR1 as SGHTA and CDR2 as FQGNSA. V trimming: 1 base; J trimming: 3 bases; junction bases outside the gene matches: 3. The CDR3 contains 15 residues. The CDR3 spells CASSLGDRGLYEQYF. In DNA form, the CDR3 reads TGTGCCAGCAGCTTAGGAGACAGGGGGCTCTACGAGCAGTACTTC.

In its sample, this clone was seen once. The gene calls are TRBV21-1 and TRBJ1-1; the listed D gene, TRBD1, was not tested against the DNA. TRBV21-1 is labeled a pseudogene. This CDR3 has 15 residues. The CDR3 loop reads CASSPRTGRVTEAFF. Written as DNA, the CDR3 is TGTGCCAGCAGCCCTAGGACAGGGCGGGTCACTGAAGCTTTCTTT.

This chain joins TRBV30 and TRBJ2-2; TRBD2 agrees at 7 bases. V shed 1 base and J 4 bases; nucleotides not matched to a gene: 6. This CDR3 spans 15 amino acids. Germline CDR1 GTSNPN, CDR2 SVGIG (reference sequence). The CDR3 DNA reads as TGTGCCTGGAGTGGGGGGAGGGTGAGCACCGGGGAGCTGTTTTTT. It encodes CAWSGGRVSTGELFF.